This TCR beta chain was profiled in a study of cytomegalovirus exposure and HLA in healthy donors (dated by TCRdb to the late 2010s). Study-level background: An earlier analysis of some 550 of the donors reported approximately 290 Gb of sequence data and roughly 100 million unique TCR beta sequences from approximately 180 million T cells. Rather than drawing on any new phenotypic data, the later analysis identified candidate immune exposures from TCR beta sequences and the way those sequences occurred across donors. In a later genetic analysis, genome-wide SNP genotypes for about 55% of the roughly 700 donors were used, and that subset was treated as a discovery cohort. All discovery cohort repertoires had been generated using a single sequencing platform. A later analysis re-examined previously published TCR beta repertoires from 600 to 700 donors and added high-resolution HLA genotyping to investigate patterns of TCR occurrence. Among the roughly 370 genotyped donors, around 81% belonged to the genetic ancestry cluster associated with self-reported Caucasian donors. High-throughput TCR immunosequencing, statistical association of individual TCRs with disease status, and machine learning were combined to predict cytomegalovirus infection status. Along with the roughly 610-subject first cohort, a separate validation cohort of over a hundred different subjects was used. The study was designed to test whether signatures of past pathogen exposure could be identified by cataloging public T cell receptors. Approximately 300 gigabases of sequencing data and roughly 80 million unique TCR sequences made up an early release that covered approximately 700 HLA-typed donors. A few DR-DQ haplotypes were treated as single units for association and clustering because of strong linkage in the cohort. In an earlier analysis of roughly 540 of the donors, high-throughput TCR beta sequencing was used to judge whether each TCR beta V gene segment behaved as functional or pseudogenic. Both class I and class II loci were covered by HLA typing, at four-digit resolution. The T cell repertoires of some 700 subjects were profiled by immunosequencing and related to cytomegalovirus serostatus. The number of typed donors differed by locus: about 620-630 for A, B, C, DRB1 and DQB1; roughly 510 for DQA1; around 580 for DPA1; and roughly 470 for DPB1. Among about 400 genotyped donors of the cohort, an average of about 220,000 unique TCR beta nucleotide sequences was sequenced per donor, of which approximately 19% were non-productive. Alongside the repertoire data, information on donor age, sex, ethnicity and CMV serostatus was compiled. General findings and caveats noted by the study authors: Most TCR sequences were observed very rarely across donors, whereas some public TCRs were present in many individuals. In the study, around 150 TCR beta chains were listed as associated with cytomegalovirus. The earlier analysis of approximately 540 of the donors excluded some 15 rarely observed V segments, including chromosome 9 orphons, because counts were too low. The presence/absence analyses assumed that sequencing depth was roughly uniform across donors, and that assumption may not be true. A later analysis reported that several top co-occurrence clusters appeared linked to parvovirus B19, influenza, CMV and Epstein-Barr virus. In a later genetic analysis, fewer N-insertions in productive TCRs were reported among donors in an Asian-associated ancestry cluster than the approximately 670-donor mean. Assigning TCR associations to individual alleles was difficult when HLA alleles, especially DR and DQ, strongly co-occurred. Compared with equally common non-associated chains, HLA-associated TCR beta chains in a later analysis were more clonally expanded and had lower generation probabilities. A further reported finding was that TCR beta sequences accurately predicted the HLA-A and HLA-B alleles for most subjects in the first cohort. A later analysis found that TCR association rates varied across HLA loci, with DRB1 alleles showing the most associated TCRs and HLA-C alleles the fewest. A cluster of highly shared sequence variants was judged likely to be a technical artifact of the sequencing pipeline. According to a later analysis, most CMV-associated TCR beta chains appeared to be HLA-restricted, and the HLA associations seemed to be driven largely by CMV exposure. Linkage disequilibrium might explain the correlated functional status among segregating V segments, but an unknown experimental factor could not be excluded. It was suggested by the authors that the approach could potentially be generalized to other disease states and immunological phenotypes. V-gene and J-gene trimming of TCR beta chains was associated with a missense DCLRE1C variant in a later genetic analysis, and the association was replicated in an independent cohort. Because HLA typing was missing for some donors at each locus, association tests included only the typed subset. CMV serostatus was the only immune exposure information available for the cohort. A few of the identified cytomegalovirus-associated TCR beta chains were confirmed in vitro to be specific for cytomegalovirus antigens. An earlier analysis of around 500 of the donors showed that most TCR beta V segments appeared in productive rearrangements either about 90% or about 30% of the time, which broadly matched IMGT annotations. The cohort was sequenced for TCR beta chains only, and without alpha or paired-chain data the features that could be detected were limited. At a false discovery rate of 0.05, a later analysis linked about 16,000 TCR beta sequences to specific HLA alleles. Cytomegalovirus status was reported to be diagnosed by the classifier with high specificity and sensitivity in both the original and validation cohorts.

The cohort was made up of about 610 healthy bone marrow donors. All cohort members were sampled while nominally healthy, although unrecorded immune exposures were likely present. The donor tested CMV seronegative, placing the donor among the approximately 360 seronegative members of the cohort. Each donor provided a peripheral blood sample, and peripheral blood mononuclear cells were used for TCR beta sequencing. Genomic DNA extraction from the blood cell samples was performed with the Qiagen DNeasy Blood Extraction Kit. The library was made by the immunoSEQ multiplex PCR assay. A mixture of 60 forward primers for TCR Vbeta segments and 13 reverse primers for TCR Jbeta segments was used in the multiplex PCR. A multiplex PCR assay on genomic DNA amplified the CDR3 region of rearranged TCR beta genes. The Illumina HiSeq System was used to sequence the amplified TCR beta libraries as 87-base-pair reads. Regarding the original processing steps: A later analysis counted about 82 million unique TCR beta chains across the 666 repertoires, and around 9.9 million of these chains were shared by at least two donors. Raw reads were error-corrected and collapsed into unique sequences with a nearest-neighbor algorithm that merged closely related sequences to remove PCR and sequencing errors. V, D and J gene segments were assigned by aligning CDR3 sequences to IMGT reference sequences. For a sequence to be retained, a match of at least six nucleotides to both a V gene segment and a J gene segment was required. Rearrangements were classified as productive when the CDR3 lacked stop codons and remained in frame with V and J, and all other rearrangements were classified as non-productive. CDR3 was defined according to IMGT convention as the region running from the second conserved V-encoded cysteine to the conserved J-encoded phenylalanine. The earlier analysis of 500 to 750 of the donors excluded any sequence lacking an unambiguous match to a single V gene segment. In an earlier analysis of 587 of the donors, a V segment was called functional when productive rearrangements were above 56.7%, and segregating when the standard deviation between donors exceeded 5%. A statistical classification framework was built to diagnose cytomegalovirus status from the catalog of TCR beta chain sequences. V and J gene assignment, in a later analysis, came from comparing TCR nucleotide sequences with IMGT/GENE-DB human TR gene sequences. A later analysis assigned CDR3 sequences and most-parsimonious VDJ recombination scenarios with the TCRdist pipeline. In a later analysis, every TCR beta chain was defined by the combination of its CDR3 amino acid sequence and its V-gene family, and reads without a unique V-gene family were dropped. A later analysis removed over 500 highly shared, low-generation-probability nucleotide sequences to deal with suspected cross-contamination and a sequencing artifact. In a later analysis, a clonal expansion index for each public chain was calculated from normalized within-repertoire ranks of inferred template counts. In a later analysis, generation probabilities were computed using a VDJ recombination model fitted to out-of-frame rearrangements, and the results were checked against IGoR. A later analysis scored TCR-TCR, TCR-HLA and TCR-CMV co-occurrence with hypergeometric tests, applying a repertoire-size bias correction to TCR pairs. To estimate false discovery rates, a later analysis permuted the HLA or CMV assignments 20 times. In a later analysis, co-occurring TCRs were grouped with DBSCAN, and TCRdist sequence similarity was added when clustering was performed within HLA-allele-positive subsets. Co-occurrence clustering excluded repertoires with fewer than 30,000 or more than 120,000 public chains, plus five with anomalous nucleotide sharing. TCRdb retrieved this table from immuneACCESS and kept in-frame rearrangements only. Not all clones are present; in checked studies, unresolved V genes account for under half, and no reason is known for the remainder. That table is the source of V, J and clone size, and D and trimming were worked out from the DNA. The sample table records roughly 120,000 clones; around 70% of these occur just once. The ten largest clones add up to more than 1.5% of the sample.

As for this clone: Its target antigen remains unknown. Nothing much larger sits one base from this clone, and base qualities are not available.

The source of this sequence is a woman aged 18-30 years in good health and CMV-seronegative. The sample taken for sequencing was PBMCs.

The CDR3 region reads CSVDRGYPINYGYTF. The DNA sequence reads TGCAGCGTGGACAGGGGATACCCTATCAACTATGGCTACACCTTC. Here the chain combines TRBV29-1 and TRBJ1-2, and TRBD1 matches 9 of the central bases. V has 6 bases trimmed and J has 2 bases trimmed; junction bases matching no gene number 10. CDR1 SQVTM and CDR2 ANQGSEA are derived from the germline V gene. The CDR3 goes from the cysteine to the phenylalanine over 15 residues. The kept DNA is CDR3 alone, 45 bases in frame from the first base.